One sample yielded the 8 T cell receptor beta chains listed below, sequenced in a study of shared clonotypes between healthy human individuals. Clones were read by immunoSEQ multiplex PCR, and TCRdb kept only the in-frame ones, dropping some. The repertoire has 2 million to 2.5 million clones, under 95% of them found once; the top ten carry approximately 0.36%. The sequenced material came from naive CD4+ T cells from PBMCs. Subset meaning: CD45RA+ positively selected. The receptors shown here come from a man aged 18 to 35 in good health. Some clones in this sample may be carry-over from other donors' samples.

The sample holds one count of this clone. The chain has TRBV4-1 and TRBJ1-5; D gene unclear. Trimming left V 4 bases short and J 6 bases short, with 16 bases between. CDR3 length: 15 amino acids. Germline values: CDR1 MGHRA, CDR2 YSYEKL. As DNA, the CDR3 is TGCGCCAGCAGCCCCTTCCCGGTCCAAGGTCAGCCCCAGCATTTT. Its protein product is CASSPFPVQGQPQHF.

Points on this clone: This same CDR3 is encoded by further DNA sequences in the sample. The CDR3 sequence is CASSVTSGTYEQYF. CDR3 bases: TGTGCCAGCAGCGTGACTAGCGGCACCTACGAGCAGTACTTC. The chain employs TRBV9 and TRBJ2-7; 9 bases are a match to TRBD2. The CDR3 runs to 14 residues. Germline V gives CDR1 SGDLS, CDR2 YYNGEE. Losses at the gene ends were 2 bases for V and 2 bases for J; bases not matched to a gene: 2.

This sequence joins TRBV25-1 and TRBJ2-6, with D uncertain. V gave up 7 bases and J gave up 0 bases, with 7 bases separating them. Germline CDR1 MGHDK, CDR2 SYGVNS. CDR3 length equals 14 residues. In DNA, the CDR3 is TGTGCCAGCACCAAAACCTCTGGGGCCAACGTCCTGACTTTC. Its protein is CASTKTSGANVLTF.

CDR3 protein: CASSQGYSGDYEQYF. The CDR3, as DNA: TGCGCCAGCAGCCAAGGTTACTCAGGGGACTACGAGCAGTACTTC. The chain has TRBV4-1 and TRBJ2-7, with a possible D match to TRBD1 (6 bases). The CDR3 is 15 residues long. Trimming cost V 1 base and J 3 bases, with 13 bases left between them. Per the germline V gene, CDR1 is MGHRA and CDR2 is YSYEKL.

V is TRBV7-5 and J is TRBJ2-7. TRBV7-5 is marked as a pseudogene. CDR3 length equals 14 residues. CDR3 coding DNA: TGTGCCAGAAGCTTAGGGGGGTGGGGCTACGAGCAGTACTTC. It specifies CARSLGGWGYEQYF.

The chain has TRBV6-1 and TRBJ2-7, with 8 bases identical to TRBD2. The J segment lost 9 bases and the V segment lost 5 bases, leaving 3 bases of the junction unmatched. The CDR3 contains 11 residues. Germline V gene data show CDR1 as MNHNS and CDR2 as SASEGT. The CDR3 DNA reads TGTGCCAGCAGTTCCGGACTAGCGCAGTACTTC. This translates into CASSSGLAQYF.

The V gene is TRBV5-1, the J gene TRBJ2-5, with TRBD1 identical over 7 bases. The CDR3 runs 16 residues. Germline V CDR1 and CDR2: SGHRS, YFSETQ. Trimming cost V 4 bases and J 5 bases; bases outside gene matches: 14. The chain's CDR3 is CASSPFGQVGMETQYF. The CDR3 nucleotides read TGCGCCAGCAGCCCATTTGGACAGGTGGGAATGGAGACCCAGTACTTC.

As for this clone: Other DNA sequences in this specimen translate into the identical CDR3. The V and J genes are TRBV9 and TRBJ2-7; 8 nucleotides match TRBD2. Germline assignment: CDR1 SGDLS and CDR2 YYNGEE. V trimming: 2 bases; J trimming: 2 bases; junction bases outside the gene matches: 3. The CDR3 is 14 residues long. CDR3 region: CASSVGSGTYEQYF. As DNA, the CDR3 is TGTGCCAGCAGCGTTGGTAGCGGGACCTACGAGCAGTACTTC.